The sequence of this T cell receptor beta chain was determined in a study of identical twins. TCRdb called the 5' RACE reads again in MiXCR, with one record for every CDR3 protein. The sample consists of 1.5 million to 2 million distinct CDR3 sequences, about 31% of them appearing once. V lost 6 bases, J lost 1 base, and 19 bases lay in between. Germline V CDR1 and CDR2: MNHNS, SASEGT. This CDR3 region has 16 residues. Sequenced material: cord blood. The origin of this receptor is a newborn girl in good health. J is TRBJ2-7 and V is TRBV6-1; D may be TRBD2 (5 bases). This chain's CDR3 is CASRLTREIFSYEQYF. As DNA, the CDR3 is TGTGCCAGCAGACTAACCCGGGAAATTTTTTCCTACGAGCAGTACTTC.